These 28 T cell receptor beta chains came from one sample sequenced in a study of blood T cell repertoires in COVID-19. The method was immunoSEQ multiplex PCR; TCRdb's version includes in-frame clones alone and lacks a portion of them. This repertoire shows over 85,000 clones, 85% found once; its top ten account for approximately 40%. Sequenced material: peripheral blood. These receptors were collected from a man older than 75 with acute or convalescent COVID-19.

The chain recombines TRBV30 with TRBJ2-1, with a tentative D call TRBD1 (6 bases). The CDR3 totals 11 residues. Trimming pared 5 bases from V and 5 bases from J, leaving 7 bases between. CDR1 is GTSNPN, CDR2 SVGIG, per germline (reference sequence). CDR3 bases: TGTGCCTGGGGACAGAACAATGAGCAGTTCTTC. Residues: CAWGQNNEQFF.

The V gene is TRBV5-1, the J gene TRBJ2-6; D is ambiguous. There are 15 residues in the CDR3. The V end was cut by 2 bases, the J end by 4 bases, with 10 bases between. Germline V gene sequence: CDR1 SGHRS, CDR2 YFSETQ. The CDR3 loop is CASSFLVTGANVLTF. The CDR3 region has the DNA TGCGCCAGCAGCTTTCTAGTAACCGGGGCCAACGTCCTGACTTTC.

This clone was counted a single time. V gene TRBV5-1 combines with J gene TRBJ1-3; TRBD1 matches at 10 bases. The CDR3 is 17 amino acids. Looked up from germline, CDR1 is SGHRS and CDR2 is YFSETQ. V trimming: 4 bases; J trimming: 1 base; junction bases outside the gene matches: 8. The CDR3 nucleotides are TGCGCCAGCAGCCAACGGACAGGGGGTTCGTCTGGAAACACCATATATTTT. Its translation is CASSQRTGGSSGNTIYF.

The V gene is TRBV30, the J gene TRBJ1-3; D is ambiguous. Germline CDR1 is GTSNPN and CDR2 is SVGIG (reference sequence). Trimming cost V 0 bases and J 4 bases, with 13 bases left between them. The CDR3 covers 15 residues. In DNA, the CDR3 is TGTGCCTGGAGTGTAGTCGTAAACTTCGGAAACACCATATATTTT. Translated: CAWSVVVNFGNTIYF.

The chain employs TRBV5-6 and TRBJ2-3, with D perhaps TRBD2 (5 bases). Germline CDR1 is SGHDT and CDR2 is YYEEEE. The CDR3 runs 13 residues. V lost 6 bases, J lost 1 base, and 9 bases lay in between. The chain's CDR3 is CASTLEGTDTQYF. The CDR3 bases are TGTGCCAGCACGTTGGAGGGCACAGATACGCAGTATTTT.

This clone was seen just once. The V and J genes are TRBV6-1 and TRBJ1-6; 10 bases fit TRBD1. J gave up 7 bases and V 2 bases, and 8 bases lay outside the gene matches. CDR1 and CDR2 (germline): MNHNS, SASEGT. This CDR3 is built from 17 residues. The CDR3 loop reads CASSERGTGVGNSPLHF. In DNA, the CDR3 is TGTGCCAGCAGTGAAAGAGGGACAGGGGTCGGCAATTCACCCCTCCACTTT.

The chain carries TRBV3-1 (or the pseudogene TRBV3-2) and TRBJ2-1; TRBD1 matches at 11 bases. This CDR3 contains 16 residues. Trimming took 0 bases from V and 7 from J; bases not matched to a gene: 5. Germline V lookup: CDR1 LGHDT, CDR2 YNNKEL (reference sequence). As DNA, the CDR3 is TGTGCCAGCAGCCAAGATACTGGGACAGGGGGTAATGAGCAGTTCTTC. Its protein is CASSQDTGTGGNEQFF.

The chain uses TRBV28 and TRBJ1-1; unclear D gene. This CDR3 contains 13 residues. CDR1 and CDR2 from the germline V gene are MDHEN and SYDVKM. Trimming took 3 bases from V and 5 from J, leaving 10 bases between them. The CDR3 DNA sequence: TGTGCCAGCAGTTTTCCTGGCCAAACTGAAGCTTTCTTT. It yields the protein CASSFPGQTEAFF.

CDR3 loop: CASKGGQPQHF. The DNA of the CDR3 is TGTGCCAGCAAAGGGGGTCAGCCCCAGCATTTT. V usage is TRBV6-5 and J usage is TRBJ1-5; maybe TRBD1 (6 bases). CDR3 size: 11 residues. V lost 7 bases and J lost 6, with 7 bases in between. In germline, CDR1 is MNHEY, CDR2 SVGAGI.

This chain connects TRBV19 to TRBJ2-1; TRBD2 matches at 9 bases. The CDR3 loop spans 14 amino acids. Trimming removed 2 bases from V and 7 bases from J; junction bases left unmatched: 3. Germline V CDR1 and CDR2: LNHDA, SQIVND (reference sequence). The CDR3 coding sequence is TGTGCCAGTAGTATAAAGACTAGCGGAAATGAGCAGTTCTTC. Translation gives CASSIKTSGNEQFF.

The chain couples TRBV1 to TRBJ1-6. TRBV1 is deemed a pseudogene. The CDR3 sequence is 16 residues long. CDR3 region: CTSSPGDPGKHSPLHF. CDR3 bases: TGCACCAGCAGCCCGGGGGACCCGGGAAAGCATTCACCCCTCCACTTT.

The CDR3 DNA follows: TGTGCCAGCAGTTACCAGGGCTCTGGAAACACCATATATTTT. It translates to CASSYQGSGNTIYF. This chain connects TRBV6-5 to TRBJ1-3; D is possibly TRBD1 (5 bases). This CDR3 region has 14 residues. Per germline, CDR1 MNHEY and CDR2 SVGAGI. V lost 2 bases to trimming and J lost 0 bases, with 5 bases between them.

J is TRBJ2-7 and V is TRBV10-1; tentatively, D is TRBD1 (6 bases). V lost 6 bases, J lost 2 bases, and 11 bases lay in between. This CDR3 has 13 residues. The germline CDR1 and CDR2 sequences are WNHNN and SYGVQD (reference sequence). The CDR3 is CASSRGFAYEQYF. CDR3 nucleotides: TGCGCCAGCAGCAGGGGTTTCGCCTACGAGCAGTACTTC.

This clone was observed once. This chain connects TRBV5-1 to TRBJ2-2; maybe TRBD1 (5 bases). V was trimmed by 0 bases and J by 5 bases, leaving 11 bases between them. In germline, CDR1 is SGHRS, CDR2 YFSETQ. This CDR3 is built from 15 residues. CDR3 sequence: CASSLVGQGTGELFF. The CDR3 DNA reads TGCGCCAGCAGCTTGGTCGGCCAGGGTACCGGGGAGCTGTTTTTT.

The chain combines TRBV5-4 with TRBJ2-2; D is perhaps TRBD2 (5 bases). The V gene lost 0 bases and the J gene lost 6 bases, with 15 bases spanning the gap. The CDR3 is made up of 16 amino acids. CDR1 is SGHNT and CDR2 is YYREEE in the germline V gene (reference sequence). The CDR3 spells CASSLAGRGRAGELFF. The CDR3 region has the DNA TGTGCCAGCAGCTTGGCCGGGCGCGGGCGGGCCGGGGAGCTGTTTTTT.

V and J are TRBV29-1 and TRBJ1-5; D possibly corresponds to TRBD1 (6 bases). Trimming shortened V by 2 bases and J by 1 base, and 6 bases separated the two germline ends. Germline CDR1 and CDR2: SQVTM and ANQGSEA. This CDR3 comprises 13 residues. The CDR3 protein is CSVETGSNQPQHF. CDR3 coding DNA: TGCAGCGTTGAAACAGGGAGCAATCAGCCCCAGCATTTT. The whole variable domain, filled in from reference TRBV29-1 and TRBJ1-5, reads SAVISQKPSRDICQRGTSLTIQCQVDSQVTMMFWYRQQPGQSLTLIATANQGSEATYESGFVIDKFPISRPNLTFSTLTVSNMSPEDSSIYLCSVETGSNQPQHFGDGTRLSIL.

This rearrangement joins TRBV10-3 to TRBJ1-1; TRBD1 matches at 8 bases. Germline CDR1 ENHRY, CDR2 SYGVKD. With V trimmed by 4 bases and J by 1 base, 5 bases remained unmatched. The CDR3 is 15 residues long. CDR3 nucleotides: TGTGCCATCAGTGGCAGGGGGCAGCCGAACACTGAAGCTTTCTTT. It codes for CAISGRGQPNTEAFF.

The genes are TRBV6-2 or TRBV6-3 and TRBJ2-7; tentative D call: TRBD1 (5 bases). Trimming took 2 bases from V and 6 from J, leaving 17 bases between them. In germline, CDR1 is MNHEY, CDR2 SVGEGT. CDR3 length: 15 amino acids. The CDR3 loop reads CASSYPQGSVGEQYF. Here the CDR3 DNA reads TGTGCCAGCAGTTACCCGCAGGGAAGTGTTGGCGAGCAGTACTTC.

This chain links TRBV14 with TRBJ2-7; D is possibly TRBD2 (5 bases). V was shortened by 11 bases and J by 9 bases, with 14 bases between the two germline ends. This CDR3 region has 10 residues. Germline V gene sequence: CDR1 SGHDN, CDR2 FVKESK. The chain's CDR3 is CAGRAEGQYF. The CDR3 nucleotides read TGTGCCGGCCGAGCAGAGGGGCAGTACTTC. The full variable domain, in which reference TRBV14 and TRBJ2-7 provide the parts outside the CDR3, is EAGVTQFPSHSVIEKGQTVTLRCDPISGHDNLYWYRRVMGKEIKFLLHFVKESKQDESGMPNNRFLAERTGGTYSTLKVQPAELEDSGVYFCAGRAEGQYFGPGTRLTVT.

The chain couples TRBV2 to TRBJ2-5, with 7 bases matching TRBD2. The V and J ends lost 3 bases and 2 bases, in that order; junction bases with no gene match: 6. Germline CDR1 and CDR2: SNHLY and FYNNEI. This CDR3 is built from 15 residues. CDR3 in amino acids: CASSEGGDGQETQYF. Written as DNA, the CDR3 is TGTGCCAGCAGTGAGGGAGGGGACGGACAAGAGACCCAGTACTTC.

This chain joins TRBV5-6 and TRBJ1-5; maybe TRBD1 (6 bases). V lost 1 base, J lost 6 bases, and 17 bases lay in between. In germline, CDR1 is SGHDT, CDR2 YYEEEE. This CDR3 spans 16 amino acids. The CDR3 protein is CASSLRGRGEGQPQHF. The CDR3 DNA reads TGTGCCAGCAGCTTGCGGGGCAGGGGTGAGGGTCAGCCCCAGCATTTT.

The chain uses TRBV19 and TRBJ1-4; no clear D. Trimming shortened V by 6 bases and J by 7 bases, and 12 bases separated the two germline ends. The germline V gene has CDR1 LNHDA and CDR2 SQIVND (reference sequence). This CDR3 is 13 amino acids long. For the CDR3, the DNA is TGTGCCAGTAGGGCAGGCCTTGGTGAAAAACTGTTTTTT. Protein: CASRAGLGEKLFF.

This chain connects TRBV5-5 to TRBJ2-1; 9 nucleotides align to TRBD2. V lost 2 bases, J lost 10 bases, and 4 bases stayed unmatched. The CDR3 is 13 residues long. CDR1 SGHKS and CDR2 YYEKEE come from the germline V gene (reference sequence). Here the CDR3 reads CASSFLAGVEQFF. The CDR3 DNA reads TGTGCCAGCAGCTTTTTAGCGGGAGTAGAGCAGTTCTTC.

The genes are TRBV20-1 and TRBJ1-1; D is perhaps TRBD1 (5 bases). CDR3 length: 11 residues. Germline V gene lookup returns CDR1 DFQATT and CDR2 SNEGSKA (reference sequence). CDR3 region: CGTGSNTEAFF. The CDR3 DNA sequence: TGCGGAACAGGTTCAAACACTGAAGCTTTCTTT.

The chain couples TRBV7-9 to TRBJ2-1; tentative D call: TRBD1 (6 bases). The CDR3 has 16 residues. The V gene's germline CDR1 is SEHNR and CDR2 FQNEAQ (reference sequence). V was trimmed by 1 base and J by 11 bases, leaving 21 bases between them. The CDR3 sequence: CASSLDGQGTTNKQFF. CDR3 nucleotide sequence: TGTGCCAGCAGCTTAGACGGGCAGGGGACGACAAACAAGCAGTTCTTC.

J is TRBJ2-3 and V is TRBV5-1, with a tentative D call TRBD2 (6 bases). The CDR3 spans 16 residues. Germline CDR1 is SGHRS and CDR2 is YFSETQ. Trimming removed 4 bases at V and 0 bases at J, with 15 bases between. Here the CDR3 reads CASSGYSGPSTDTQYF. CDR3 coding DNA: TGCGCCAGCAGCGGGTATAGCGGCCCTAGCACAGATACGCAGTATTTT. The full variable domain, in which reference TRBV5-1 and TRBJ2-3 provide the parts outside the CDR3, is KAGVTQTPRYLIKTRGQQVTLSCSPISGHRSVSWYQQTPGQGLQFLFEYFSETQRNKGNFPGRFSGRQFSNSRSEMNVSTLELGDSALYLCASSGYSGPSTDTQYFGPGTRLTVL.

The sample holds one count of this clone. This sequence joins TRBV14 and TRBJ2-5; the match to TRBD2 covers 8 bases. The CDR3 has 14 residues. Germline CDR1 is SGHDN and CDR2 is FVKESK. V was clipped by 0 bases and J by 7 bases; unmatched bases: 4. The CDR3 DNA sequence: TGTGCCAGCAGCCAAGACCTAGCGGGTGGGACCCAGTACTTC. Protein: CASSQDLAGGTQYF.

CDR3 region: CASSLDPRDYEQYF. DNA for the CDR3: TGCGCCAGCAGCTTGGACCCGAGAGACTACGAGCAGTACTTC. The chain combines TRBV5-1 with TRBJ2-7; the D is unclear. This CDR3 is 14 amino acids long. The germline V gene encodes CDR1 SGHRS and CDR2 YFSETQ. V was shortened by 0 bases and J by 3 bases, with 10 bases between the two germline ends.